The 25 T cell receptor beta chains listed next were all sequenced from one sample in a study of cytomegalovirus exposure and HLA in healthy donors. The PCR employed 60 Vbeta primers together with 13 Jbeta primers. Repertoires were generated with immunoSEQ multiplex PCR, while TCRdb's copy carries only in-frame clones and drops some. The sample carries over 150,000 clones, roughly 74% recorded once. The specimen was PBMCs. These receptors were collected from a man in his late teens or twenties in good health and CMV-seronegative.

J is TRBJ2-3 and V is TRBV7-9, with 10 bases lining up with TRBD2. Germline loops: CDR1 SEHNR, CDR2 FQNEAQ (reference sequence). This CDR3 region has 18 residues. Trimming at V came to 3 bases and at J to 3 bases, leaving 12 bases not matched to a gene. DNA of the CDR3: TGTGCCAGCAGCTTTAGTAGCGGGGGGCCGGAGACGACAGATACGCAGTATTTT. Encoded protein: CASSFSSGGPETTDTQYF.

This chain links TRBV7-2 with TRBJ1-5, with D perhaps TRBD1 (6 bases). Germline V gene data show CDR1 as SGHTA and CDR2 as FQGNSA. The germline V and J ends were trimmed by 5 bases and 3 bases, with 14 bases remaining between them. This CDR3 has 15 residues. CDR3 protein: CASSLRGGLNQPQHF. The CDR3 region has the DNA TGTGCCAGCAGCCTAAGGGGGGGGCTCAATCAGCCCCAGCATTTT. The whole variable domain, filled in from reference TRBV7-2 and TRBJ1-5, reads GAGVSQSPSNKVTEKGKDVELRCDPISGHTALYWYRQSLGQGLEFLIYFQGNSAPDKSGLPSDRFSAERTGGSVSTLTIQRTQQEDSAVYLCASSLRGGLNQPQHFGDGTRLSIL.

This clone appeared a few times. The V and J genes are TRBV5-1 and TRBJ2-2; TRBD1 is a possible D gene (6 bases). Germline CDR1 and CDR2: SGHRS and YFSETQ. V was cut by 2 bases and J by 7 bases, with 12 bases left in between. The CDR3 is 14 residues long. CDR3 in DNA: TGCGCCAGCAGCTTACAGGGCGCAAGCGGGGAGCTGTTTTTT. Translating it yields CASSLQGASGELFF.

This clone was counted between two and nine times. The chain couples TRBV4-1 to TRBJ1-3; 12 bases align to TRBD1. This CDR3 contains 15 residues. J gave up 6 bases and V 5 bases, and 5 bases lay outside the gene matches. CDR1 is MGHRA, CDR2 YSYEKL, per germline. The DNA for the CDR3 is TGCGCCAGCAGCGTCGGGACAGGGGGCGTAAACACCATATATTTT. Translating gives CASSVGTGGVNTIYF.

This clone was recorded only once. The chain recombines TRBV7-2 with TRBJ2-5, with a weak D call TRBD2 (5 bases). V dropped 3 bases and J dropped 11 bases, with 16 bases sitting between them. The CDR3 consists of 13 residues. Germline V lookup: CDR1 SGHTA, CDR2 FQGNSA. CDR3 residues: CASSFRHSVAQYF. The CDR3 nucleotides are TGTGCCAGCAGCTTTAGACATTCTGTAGCGCAGTACTTC. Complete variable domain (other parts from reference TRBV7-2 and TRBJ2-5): GAGVSQSPSNKVTEKGKDVELRCDPISGHTALYWYRQSLGQGLEFLIYFQGNSAPDKSGLPSDRFSAERTGGSVSTLTIQRTQQEDSAVYLCASSFRHSVAQYFGPGTRLLVL.

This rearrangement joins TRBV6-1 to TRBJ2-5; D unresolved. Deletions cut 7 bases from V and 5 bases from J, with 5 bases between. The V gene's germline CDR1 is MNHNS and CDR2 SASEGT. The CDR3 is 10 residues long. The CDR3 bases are TGTGCCAGCAATCGTGAGACCCAGTACTTC. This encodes CASNRETQYF.

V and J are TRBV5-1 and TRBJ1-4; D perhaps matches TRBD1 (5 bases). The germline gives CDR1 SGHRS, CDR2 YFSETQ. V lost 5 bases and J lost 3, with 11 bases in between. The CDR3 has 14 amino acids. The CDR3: CASSRDSSNEKLFF. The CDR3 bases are TGCGCCAGCAGTCGCGACAGCTCTAATGAAAAACTGTTTTTT.

The CDR3 nucleotides are TGTGCCAGCAGCGCGGGGGTGGGGGTCCCCTACGAGCAGTACTTC. Its translation is CASSAGVGVPYEQYF. The chain has TRBV7-9 and TRBJ2-7, with 7 bases matching TRBD2. The CDR3 sequence is 15 residues long. CDR1 and CDR2 from the germline V gene are SEHNR and FQNEAQ (reference sequence). Trimming at V came to 5 bases and at J to 2 bases, leaving 9 bases not matched to a gene.

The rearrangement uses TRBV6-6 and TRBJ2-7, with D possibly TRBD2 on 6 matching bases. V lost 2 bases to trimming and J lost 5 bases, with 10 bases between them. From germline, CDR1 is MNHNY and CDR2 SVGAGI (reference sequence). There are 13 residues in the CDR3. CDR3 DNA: TGTGCCAGCAGTTACACCGGGGGAAACGAGCAGTACTTC. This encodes CASSYTGGNEQYF.

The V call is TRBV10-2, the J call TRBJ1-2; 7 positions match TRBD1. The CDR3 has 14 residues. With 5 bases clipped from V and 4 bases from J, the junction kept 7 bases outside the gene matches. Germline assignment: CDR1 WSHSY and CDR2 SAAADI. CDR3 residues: CASSFDRVTYGYTF. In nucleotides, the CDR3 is TGCGCCAGCAGTTTTGACAGGGTGACCTATGGCTACACCTTC.

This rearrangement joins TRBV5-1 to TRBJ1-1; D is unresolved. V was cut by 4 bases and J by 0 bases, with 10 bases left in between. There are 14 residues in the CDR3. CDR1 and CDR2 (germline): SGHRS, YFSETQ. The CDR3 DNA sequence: TGCGCCAGCAGCCCCCGGAGGCTGAACACTGAAGCTTTCTTT. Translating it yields CASSPRRLNTEAFF.

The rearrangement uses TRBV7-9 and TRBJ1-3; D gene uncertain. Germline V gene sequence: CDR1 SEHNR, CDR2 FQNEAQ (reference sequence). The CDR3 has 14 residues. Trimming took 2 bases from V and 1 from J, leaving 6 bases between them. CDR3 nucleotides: TGTGCCAGCAGCTTAACACAGTCTGGAAACACCATATATTTT. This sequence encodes CASSLTQSGNTIYF.

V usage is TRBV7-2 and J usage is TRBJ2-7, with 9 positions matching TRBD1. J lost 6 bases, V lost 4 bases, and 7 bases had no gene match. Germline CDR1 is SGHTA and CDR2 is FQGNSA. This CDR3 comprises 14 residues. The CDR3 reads CASSSGQGGSEQYF. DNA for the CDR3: TGTGCCAGCAGCTCGGGACAGGGTGGAAGCGAGCAGTACTTC.

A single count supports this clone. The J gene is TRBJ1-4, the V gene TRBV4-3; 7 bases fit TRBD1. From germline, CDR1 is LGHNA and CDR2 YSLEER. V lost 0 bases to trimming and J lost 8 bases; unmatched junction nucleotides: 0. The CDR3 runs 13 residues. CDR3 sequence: CASSQDRGEKLFF. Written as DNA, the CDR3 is TGCGCCAGCAGCCAAGACAGGGGGGAAAAACTGTTTTTT.

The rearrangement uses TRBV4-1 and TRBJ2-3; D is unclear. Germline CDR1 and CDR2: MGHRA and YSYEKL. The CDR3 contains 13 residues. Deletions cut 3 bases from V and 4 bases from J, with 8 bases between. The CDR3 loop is CASSHSVPDTQYF. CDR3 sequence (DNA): TGCGCCAGCAGCCACTCAGTACCAGATACGCAGTATTTT.

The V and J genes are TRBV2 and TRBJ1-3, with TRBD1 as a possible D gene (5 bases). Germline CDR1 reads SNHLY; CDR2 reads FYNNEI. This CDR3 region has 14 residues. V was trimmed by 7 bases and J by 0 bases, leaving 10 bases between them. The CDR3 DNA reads TGTGCCAGCACCTGGGACTACTCTGGAAACACCATATATTTT. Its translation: CASTWDYSGNTIYF.

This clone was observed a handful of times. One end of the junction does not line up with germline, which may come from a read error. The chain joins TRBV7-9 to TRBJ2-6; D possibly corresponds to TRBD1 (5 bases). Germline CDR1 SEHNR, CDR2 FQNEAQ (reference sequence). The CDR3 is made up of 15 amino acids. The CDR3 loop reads CASSFHSSGANGLTF. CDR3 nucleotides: TGTGCCAGCAGCTTCCATAGCTCTGGGGCCAACGGCCTGACTTTC.

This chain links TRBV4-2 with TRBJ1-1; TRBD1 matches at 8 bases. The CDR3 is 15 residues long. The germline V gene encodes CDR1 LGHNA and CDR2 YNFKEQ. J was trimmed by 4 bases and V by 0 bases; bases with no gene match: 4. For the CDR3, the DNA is TGTGCCAGCAGCCAAGAGCAGGGGGCTAGCACTGAAGCTTTCTTT. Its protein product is CASSQEQGASTEAFF.

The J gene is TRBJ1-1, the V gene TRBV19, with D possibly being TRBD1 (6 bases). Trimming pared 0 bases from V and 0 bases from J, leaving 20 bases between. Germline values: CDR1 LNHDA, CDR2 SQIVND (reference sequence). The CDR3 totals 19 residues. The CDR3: CASSIDPSIRGEMNTEAFF. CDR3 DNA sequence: TGTGCCAGTAGTATAGATCCATCCATCAGGGGTGAGATGAACACTGAAGCTTTCTTT.

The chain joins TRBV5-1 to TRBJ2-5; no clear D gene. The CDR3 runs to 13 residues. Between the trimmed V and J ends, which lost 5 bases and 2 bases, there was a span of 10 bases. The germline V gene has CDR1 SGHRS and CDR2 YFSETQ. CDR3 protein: CASRVAEQETQYF. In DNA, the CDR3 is TGCGCCAGCAGAGTCGCGGAACAAGAGACCCAGTACTTC.

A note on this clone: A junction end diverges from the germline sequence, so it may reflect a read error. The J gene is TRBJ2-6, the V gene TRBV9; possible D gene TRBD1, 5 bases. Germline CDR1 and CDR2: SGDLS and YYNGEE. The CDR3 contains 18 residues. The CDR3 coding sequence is TGTGCCAGCAGCGTGGGTTCAGGTACTATCTCTGGGGCCAACGGCCTGACTTTC. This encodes CASSVGSGTISGANGLTF.

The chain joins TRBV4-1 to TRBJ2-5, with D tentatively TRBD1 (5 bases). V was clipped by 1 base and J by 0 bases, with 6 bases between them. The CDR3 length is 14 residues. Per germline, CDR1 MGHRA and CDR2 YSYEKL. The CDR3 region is CASSQVGHQETQYF. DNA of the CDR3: TGCGCCAGCAGCCAAGTGGGGCACCAAGAGACCCAGTACTTC.

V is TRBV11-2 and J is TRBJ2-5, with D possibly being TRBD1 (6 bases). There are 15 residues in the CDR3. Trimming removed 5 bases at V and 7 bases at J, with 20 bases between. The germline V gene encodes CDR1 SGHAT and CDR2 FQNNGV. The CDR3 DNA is TGTGCCAGCAGCCCCGGACAGACCGCTCGGGGGACCCAGTACTTC. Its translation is CASSPGQTARGTQYF.

CDR3 in DNA: TGTGCCAGCTCACCACAGGGGGCTGAAAAACTGTTTTTT. Residues: CASSPQGAEKLFF. The V and J genes are TRBV18 and TRBJ1-4; 7 bases line up with TRBD1. This CDR3 has 13 residues. Germline trimming cut 1 base from V and 7 bases from J; bases unmatched to any gene: 0. Germline-derived CDR1 and CDR2 are KGHSH and LQKENI. The entire variable domain, with the rest obtained from reference TRBV18 and TRBJ1-4, is as follows: NAGVMQNPRHLVRRRGQEARLRCSPMKGHSHVYWYRQLPEEGLKFMVYLQKENIIDESGMPKERFSAEFPKEGPSILRIQQVVRGDSAAYFCASSPQGAEKLFFGSGTQLSVL.

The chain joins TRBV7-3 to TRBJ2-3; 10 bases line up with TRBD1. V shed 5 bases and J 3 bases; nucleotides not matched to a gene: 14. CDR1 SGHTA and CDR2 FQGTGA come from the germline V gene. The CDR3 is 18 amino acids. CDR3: CASSPTGTGELGTDTQYF. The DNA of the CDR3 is TGTGCCAGCAGCCCCACCGGGACAGGGGAACTTGGGACAGATACGCAGTATTTT.